This TCR beta chain was sequenced during a study of OX40 agonist ivuxolimab in advanced cancers. Regarding the study in general: The costimulatory receptor OX40 (CD134) was targeted by ivuxolimab, a fully human IgG2 agonistic monoclonal antibody. Intravenous ivuxolimab was administered to patients every 2 weeks at six dose levels: 0.01, 0.1, 0.3, 1.5, 3 and 10 mg/kg. Among the approximately 54 dose-escalation patients, around 19 had hepatocellular carcinoma, approximately 15 melanoma, 9 renal cell carcinoma and 9 head and neck cancer. The dose-escalation cohort was 82.7% male with a mean age of about 54 years, ranging from roughly 20 to 80. Prior anti-PD-1, anti-PD-L1 or anti-CTLA-4 therapy was permitted, and checkpoint inhibitors had been received by around 39% of dose-escalation patients. Three dose-escalation patients achieved partial responses, one with hepatocellular carcinoma and two with cutaneous melanoma. Peripheral TCRbeta sequencing aimed to test whether ivuxolimab altered TCR sequence diversity and caused clonal T-cell expansion. The paper describes the monotherapy dose-escalation part (N of about 47 patients) of the phase I trial of ivuxolimab. Study-level results and caveats: Low levels of normalized T-cell clonal expansion were also seen in some nonresponding patients. After ivuxolimab, more expanded clones were found on average in CD8+ T cells than in CD4+ T cells. Clonal expansion of both CD4+ and CD8+ blood T cells was observed from baseline to week 6 at doses 0.1 to 3.0 mg/kg. Partial responders in the 0.1-3.0 mg/kg groups had among the lowest normalized peripheral clonal expansion, especially among CD8+ T cells. The antigen specificity of the peripheral T cells that underwent clonal expansion was not determined.

Comments on this clone: What antigen it recognizes has not been identified. No base quality information exists; no much larger clone differs at one position.

Measured from the cysteine to the phenylalanine, the CDR3 is 14 residues long. Just the 42-base CDR3 DNA is kept, in frame starting at base 1. CDR1 MNHEY and CDR2 SVGAGI were looked up in the germline V gene. Trimming accounts for 8 bases at V and 4 bases at J, while the number of junction bases matched to no gene is 5. For sequencing of the TCRbeta CDR3 region, genomic DNA was extracted from the sorted cells. TCRbeta CDR3 regions were sequenced using the immunoSEQ Assay. TCRdb took this table from immuneACCESS and kept in-frame rearrangements with V and J called. Such tables lack part of the clones; where checked against another copy, unresolved V genes explain under half of the gap, and the rest is unexplained. This sample holds 73,000 or so clones; 92% were observed only once. The leading ten clones occupy 0.44% of the sample. The trial excluded patients who had a history of autoimmune disease or were on systemic immunosuppression. In every dose cohort, peripheral blood was drawn for TCR sequencing at baseline, cycle 4 day 1, and cycle 7 day 1. Samples came from an open-label, multicenter, first-in-human phase I dose-escalation trial of ivuxolimab. Adults with locally advanced or metastatic melanoma, renal cell, hepatocellular, or head and neck squamous cell carcinoma were enrolled in the trial. Before TCR sequencing, CD4+ T cells and CD8+ T cells were sorted from peripheral blood as separate populations.

The V gene is TRBV6-5 and the J gene is TRBJ2-7, with 13 middle bases fitting TRBD2. The TCR comes from an adult with an advanced solid tumor such as melanoma, head and neck, liver or kidney cancer. Sequenced here: CD4+ or CD8+ T cells sorted from blood, sampled in a trial of the OX40 agonist ivuxolimab. The CDR3 protein sequence reads: CASQGLAGPYEQYF. The DNA sequence is TGTGCCAGCCAGGGACTAGCGGGGCCTTACGAGCAGTACTTC.